The table lists the clone carrying this T cell receptor beta chain with a few counts. Healthy Caucasians from Russia aged roughly 6 to 95 served as donors. Total RNA was extracted at no less than 5.5 micrograms per sample. This record comes from a study of blood T cells in healthy people across ages. The CDR3 has 13 residues. Between the trimmed V and J ends, which lost 5 bases and 15 bases, there was a span of 20 bases. It was with a sample-barcoded 5' primer and a J-beta primer mix that a second PCR of roughly 6 to 11 cycles was run. TCRdb called the 5' RACE reads again in MiXCR, with one record for every CDR3 protein. The repertoire holds 700,000 or so distinct CDR3 sequences, about 20% seen once, with roughly 22% in the top ten.

Sequencing was performed on blood. This chain links TRBV12-3 or TRBV12-4 with TRBJ2-1; D is uncertain. The TCR comes from a man between 65 and 85 years old in good health. The CDR3 nucleotides are TGTGCCAGCAGTCTGACCGAGTCGGCCTATGGGTTCTTC. Protein product: CASSLTESAYGFF.